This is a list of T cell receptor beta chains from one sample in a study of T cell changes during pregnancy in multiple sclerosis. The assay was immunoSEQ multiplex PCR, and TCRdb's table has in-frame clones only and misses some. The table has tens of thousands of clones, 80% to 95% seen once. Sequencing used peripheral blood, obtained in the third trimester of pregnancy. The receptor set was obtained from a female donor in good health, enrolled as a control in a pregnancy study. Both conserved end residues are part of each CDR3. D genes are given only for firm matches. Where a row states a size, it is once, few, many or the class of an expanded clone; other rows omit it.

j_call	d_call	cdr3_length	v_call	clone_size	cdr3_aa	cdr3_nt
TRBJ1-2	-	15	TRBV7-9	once	CASSSQQGRDYGYTF	TGTGCCAGCAGCTCCCAACAGGGACGGGACTATGGCTACACCTTC
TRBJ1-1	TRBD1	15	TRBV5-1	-	CASSLTGGGGTEAFF	TGCGCCAGCAGCTTGACAGGGGGGGGTGGCACTGAAGCTTTCTTT
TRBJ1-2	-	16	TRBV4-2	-	CASSQDGDAGASGYTF	TGTGCCAGCAGCCAAGATGGCGACGCGGGAGCTAGCGGCTACACCTTC
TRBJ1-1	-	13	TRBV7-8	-	CASRGQLNTEAFF	TGTGCCAGCAGGGGCCAGTTGAACACTGAAGCTTTCTTT
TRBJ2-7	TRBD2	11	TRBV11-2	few	CASSDTTSVYF	TGTGCCAGCAGCGACACGACTAGCGTATACTTC
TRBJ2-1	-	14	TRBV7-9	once	CASSPQGGNNEQFF	TGTGCCAGCAGCCCCCAGGGCGGGAACAATGAGCAGTTCTTC
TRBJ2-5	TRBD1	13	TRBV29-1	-	CSVVTGGPETQYF	TGCAGCGTTGTCACAGGGGGCCCAGAGACCCAGTACTTC
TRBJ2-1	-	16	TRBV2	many	CASSALAVSSYNEQFF	TGTGCCAGCAGCGCCTTAGCGGTGAGCTCCTACAATGAGCAGTTCTTC
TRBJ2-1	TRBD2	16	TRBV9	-	CASSARLAGGLNEQFF	TGTGCCAGCAGCGCGCGGCTAGCGGGAGGGCTCAATGAGCAGTTCTTC
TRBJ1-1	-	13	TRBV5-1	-	CASSWGGDTEAFF	TGCGCCAGCAGCTGGGGGGGGGACACTGAAGCTTTCTTT
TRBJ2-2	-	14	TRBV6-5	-	CASSYSAGAGELFF	TGTGCCAGCAGTTACTCTGCCGGAGCCGGGGAGCTGTTTTTT
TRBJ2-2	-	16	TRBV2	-	CASISQPFSGAGELFF	TGTGCCAGCATTTCCCAACCTTTTTCAGGCGCCGGGGAGCTGTTTTTT
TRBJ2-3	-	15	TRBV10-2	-	CASSLQGLRTDTQYF	TGCGCCAGCAGCCTTCAGGGGCTTCGCACAGATACGCAGTATTTT
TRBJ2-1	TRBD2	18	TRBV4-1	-	CASSQDGVQAGRRNEQFF	TGCGCCAGCAGCCAAGATGGGGTCCAAGCGGGAAGGCGCAATGAGCAGTTCTTC
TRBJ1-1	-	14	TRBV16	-	CASSQSAGNTEAFF	TGTGCCAGCAGCCAATCGGCAGGGAACACTGAAGCTTTCTTT
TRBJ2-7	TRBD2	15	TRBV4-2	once	CASTPSPSGSYEQYF	TGTGCCAGTACCCCCTCCCCTAGCGGCTCCTACGAGCAGTACTTC
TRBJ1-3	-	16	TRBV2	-	CASSSGVGGSGNTIYF	TGTGCCAGCAGCTCGGGCGTGGGGGGTTCTGGAAACACCATATATTTT
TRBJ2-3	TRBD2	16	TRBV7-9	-	CASSFPWREATDTQYF	TGTGCCAGCAGCTTCCCGTGGCGGGAGGCCACAGATACGCAGTATTTT
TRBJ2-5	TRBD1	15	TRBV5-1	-	CASSGTGASGETQYF	TGCGCCAGCAGCGGGACAGGGGCCAGCGGAGAGACCCAGTACTTC
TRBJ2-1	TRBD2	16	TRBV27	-	CASRRTSGNDYNEQFF	TGTGCCAGCAGACGGACTAGCGGGAATGACTACAATGAGCAGTTCTTC
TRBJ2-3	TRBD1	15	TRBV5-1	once	CASSRMDRITDTQYF	TGCGCCAGCAGCCGTATGGACAGGATCACAGATACGCAGTATTTT
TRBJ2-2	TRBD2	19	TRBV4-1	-	CATTPGGLAGVMVTGELFF	TGCGCCACTACACCAGGCGGGCTAGCGGGAGTGATGGTTACCGGGGAGCTGTTTTTT
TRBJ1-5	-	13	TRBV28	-	CASRSTGNQPQHF	TGTGCCAGCAGATCCACAGGGAATCAGCCCCAGCATTTT
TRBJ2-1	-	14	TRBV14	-	CASSQGDFYNEQFF	TGTGCCAGCAGCCAAGGGGACTTTTACAATGAGCAGTTCTTC
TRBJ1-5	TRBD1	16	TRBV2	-	CASTSPGTGANQPQHF	TGTGCCAGCACGAGTCCCGGGACAGGGGCTAATCAGCCCCAGCATTTT
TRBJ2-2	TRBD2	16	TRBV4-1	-	CASSHGTSLNTGELFF	TGCGCCAGCAGCCACGGGACTAGCCTGAACACCGGGGAGCTGTTTTTT
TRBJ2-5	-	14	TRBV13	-	CASSSSGDQETQYF	TGTGCCAGCAGCTCCTCAGGGGACCAAGAGACCCAGTACTTC
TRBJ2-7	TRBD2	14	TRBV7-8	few	CASSIGLGLAGEQF	TGTGCCAGCAGCATTGGGCTCGGACTAGCGGGAGAGCAATTC
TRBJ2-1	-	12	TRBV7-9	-	CASSWEDNEQFF	TGTGCCAGCAGCTGGGAGGACAATGAGCAGTTCTTC
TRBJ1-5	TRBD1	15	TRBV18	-	CASSPGTGGNQPQHF	TGTGCCAGCTCACCAGGGACAGGGGGCAATCAGCCCCAGCATTTT
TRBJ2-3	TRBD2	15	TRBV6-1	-	CASSRTSGNTDTQYF	TGTGCCAGCAGCAGGACTAGCGGGAACACAGATACGCAGTATTTT
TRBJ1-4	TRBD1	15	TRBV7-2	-	CASSLRGRGNEKLFF	TGTGCCAGCAGCTTAAGGGGGCGGGGTAATGAAAAACTGTTTTTT
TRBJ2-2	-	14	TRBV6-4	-	CASSDSWNTGELFF	TGTGCCAGCAGTGACTCCTGGAACACCGGGGAGCTGTTTTTT
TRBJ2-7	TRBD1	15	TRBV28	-	CASSLFDRGLYEQYF	TGTGCCAGCAGTTTATTTGACAGGGGGCTTTACGAGCAGTACTTC
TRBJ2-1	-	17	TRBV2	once	CASSASATPVSYNEQFF	TGTGCCAGCAGTGCTTCAGCGACCCCAGTATCCTACAATGAGCAGTTCTTC
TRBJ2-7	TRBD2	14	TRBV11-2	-	CASSLVSGRGEQYF	TGTGCCAGCAGCTTAGTTAGCGGGAGAGGCGAGCAGTACTTC
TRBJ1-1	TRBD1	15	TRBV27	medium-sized	CASRDRGLRDTEAFF	TGTGCCAGCCGGGACAGGGGGCTTCGGGACACTGAAGCTTTCTTT
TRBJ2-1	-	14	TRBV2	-	CASSYGTLENEQFF	TGTGCCAGCAGTTACGGGACACTTGAGAATGAGCAGTTCTTC
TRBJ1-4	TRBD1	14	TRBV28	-	CASRRQGRNEKLFF	TGTGCCAGCAGGAGACAGGGGAGAAATGAAAAACTGTTTTTT
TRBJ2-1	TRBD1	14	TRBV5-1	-	CASSTGTGDNEQFF	TGCGCCAGCAGCACCGGGACAGGGGACAATGAGCAGTTCTTC
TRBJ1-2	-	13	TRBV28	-	CASSTGYQDGYTF	TGTGCCAGCAGCACAGGGTATCAGGATGGCTACACCTTC
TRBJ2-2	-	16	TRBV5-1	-	CASSFLKNSNTGELFF	TGCGCCAGCAGCTTTTTAAAGAACTCGAACACCGGGGAGCTGTTTTTT
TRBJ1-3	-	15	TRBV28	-	CASSLTPGAGNTIYF	TGTGCCAGCAGTTTAACCCCAGGGGCTGGAAACACCATATATTTT